This T cell receptor (beta chain) was sequenced during a study of sequential checkpoint blockade in melanoma. General observations from the study: About 30 times likelier clinical benefit followed increased tumor T-cell fraction and clonality.

In germline, CDR1 is MGHDK, CDR2 SYGVNS. CDR3 length: 15 amino acids. Trimming left V 6 bases short and J 4 bases short, with 16 bases between. The repertoire was sequenced with immunoSEQ multiplex PCR; TCRdb's copy has only in-frame clones and lacks some. Among about 1,700 clones listed, under 20% were seen once. This clone has more than one count but fewer than ten. Antigen: not known. Treatment indicated: randomized to nivolumab then ipilimumab (arm A) or the reverse (arm B). DNA-damaging chemotherapy had not been given to any patient beforehand. The chain has TRBV25-1 and TRBJ1-3; weak D call: TRBD1 (5 bases). This clonotype was obtained from a human donor with melanoma. The sample was tumor tissue (inferred from file names), taken from a patient given nivolumab and ipilimumab in sequence. The CDR3 spells CASSVTGSSGNTIYF. CDR3 nucleotides: TGTGCCAGCAGCGTAACAGGAAGTTCGGGAAACACCATATATTTT.